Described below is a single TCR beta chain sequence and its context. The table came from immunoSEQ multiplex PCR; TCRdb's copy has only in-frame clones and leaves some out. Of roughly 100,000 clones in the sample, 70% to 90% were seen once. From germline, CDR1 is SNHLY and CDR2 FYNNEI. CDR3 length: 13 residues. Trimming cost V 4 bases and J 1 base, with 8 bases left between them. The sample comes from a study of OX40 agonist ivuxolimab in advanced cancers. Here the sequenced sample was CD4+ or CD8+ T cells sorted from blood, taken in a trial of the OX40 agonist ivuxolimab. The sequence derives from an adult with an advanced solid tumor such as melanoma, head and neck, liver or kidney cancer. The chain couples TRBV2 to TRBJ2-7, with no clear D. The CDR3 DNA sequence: TGTGCCAGCAGTGGGTGGCAATCCTACGAGCAGTACTTC. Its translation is CASSGWQSYEQYF.